This T cell receptor (beta chain) was captured by sequencing in a study of cytomegalovirus exposure and HLA in healthy donors. These donors counted as nominally healthy when sampled, but unrecorded immune exposures were likely. Use of 60 Vbeta and 13 Jbeta primers characterized the PCR. Clones were sequenced by immunoSEQ multiplex PCR, and TCRdb holds only the in-frame ones, with some missing. The top ten hold roughly 3.9% of the sample, which has approximately 100,000 clones, about four fifths seen once. This sequence was found in a middle-aged woman in good health and CMV-seropositive. What was sequenced was PBMCs.

The chain's CDR3 is CASSSGASGSFETQYF. In nucleotides, the CDR3 is TGCGCCAGCAGCTCCGGGGCTAGCGGGAGTTTCGAGACCCAGTACTTC. This chain links TRBV4-1 with TRBJ2-5; 10 bases align to TRBD2. The CDR3 has 16 amino acids. After removal of 5 bases from V and 5 bases from J, the junction contained 11 bases not matched to a gene. The germline gives CDR1 MGHRA, CDR2 YSYEKL.